This TCR beta chain came from a study of T cell clones after liver transplantation. Study at large: Post-transplant blood was tracked for graft-donor-reactive T cell clones identified in a pre-transplant mixed lymphocyte reaction. General study points: Donor-reactive sequences fell more than third party-reactive ones, suggesting partial deletion.

Germline CDR1 is GTSNPN and CDR2 is SVGIG (reference sequence). V lost 2 bases, J lost 7 bases, and 5 bases stayed unmatched. The CDR3 is 14 residues long. For this clone: Its target is not known.

Repertoires were generated with immunoSEQ multiplex PCR, while TCRdb's copy carries only in-frame clones and drops some. The sample holds 55,000 to 75,000 clones; 70% are singletons and the top ten take 2.8%. The receptor comes from a human patient who received a liver transplant. Some T cells could come from the graft donor. The sample in question was CD4+ T cells from blood, obtained at the approximately 15-month timepoint. J is TRBJ2-2 and V is TRBV30, with 9 nucleotides matching TRBD1. The CDR3 protein is CAWSWGQGGGELFF. As DNA, the CDR3 is TGTGCCTGGAGTTGGGGACAGGGCGGCGGGGAGCTGTTTTTT.